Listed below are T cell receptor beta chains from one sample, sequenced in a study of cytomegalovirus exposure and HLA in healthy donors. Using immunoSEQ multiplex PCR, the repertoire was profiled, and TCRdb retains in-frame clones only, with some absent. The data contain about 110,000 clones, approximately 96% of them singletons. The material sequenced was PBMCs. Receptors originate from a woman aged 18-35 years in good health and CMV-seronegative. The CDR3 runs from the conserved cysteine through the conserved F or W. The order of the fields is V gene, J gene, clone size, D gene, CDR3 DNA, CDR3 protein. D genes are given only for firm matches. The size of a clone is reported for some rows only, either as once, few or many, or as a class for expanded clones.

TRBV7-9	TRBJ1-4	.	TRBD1	TGTGCCAGCAGCTTAGCGCCAGGGGGCCGGGAAAAACTGTTTTTT	CASSLAPGGREKLFF
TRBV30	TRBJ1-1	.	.	TGTGCCCTGACCGGGGGGATGAACACTGAAGCTTTCTTT	CALTGGMNTEAFF
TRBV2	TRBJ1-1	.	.	TGTGCCAGCAGCGTTCGGGGTGACACTGAAGCTTTCTTT	CASSVRGDTEAFF
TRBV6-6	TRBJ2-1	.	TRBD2	TGTGCCAGCAGTTACTCCCCTAGCGGGGTAGTCGGTGAGCAGTTCTTC	CASSYSPSGVVGEQFF
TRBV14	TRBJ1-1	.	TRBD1	TGTGCCAGCAGCCCCCAGCGGTCGACAGGGGTGAACACTGAAGCTTTCTTT	CASSPQRSTGVNTEAFF
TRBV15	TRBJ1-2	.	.	TGTGCCACCAGCACCCCAGGGGCTGGGGATGGCTACACCTTC	CATSTPGAGDGYTF
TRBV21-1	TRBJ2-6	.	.	TGTGCCGACCGGGGTGAGGCCAACGTCCTGACTTTC	CADRGEANVLTF
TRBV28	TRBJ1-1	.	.	TGTGCCACCTACCAGGAGAGCAGGGACACTGAAGCTTTCTTT	CATYQESRDTEAFF
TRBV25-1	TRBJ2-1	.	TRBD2	TGTGCCAGCAGTGTTGGGACTAGCGGGGATGAGCAGTTCTTC	CASSVGTSGDEQFF
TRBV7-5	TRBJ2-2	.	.	TGTGTCAGAAGCCCACAGACAGGGTTGCTCACCGGGGAGCTGTTTTTT	CVRSPQTGLLTGELFF
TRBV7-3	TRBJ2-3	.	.	TGTGCCAGCAGCTTAAGTACGGGGTCGACAGATACGCAGTATTTT	CASSLSTGSTDTQYF
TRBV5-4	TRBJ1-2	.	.	TGTGCCAGCAGCTTGGATCGCAGGGGTGTCTATGGCTACACCTTC	CASSLDRRGVYGYTF
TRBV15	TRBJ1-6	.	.	TGTGCCACCAGCAGAGATCCGACACAAGTTTATAATTCACCCCTCCACTTT	CATSRDPTQVYNSPLHF
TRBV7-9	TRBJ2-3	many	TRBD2	TGTGCCAGCAGCCCCGCTCGCGGGGGGGCCACAGATACGCAGTATTTT	CASSPARGGATDTQYF
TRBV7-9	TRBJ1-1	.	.	TGTGCCAGCAGCTCACCGGACACGACGAACACTGAAGCTTTCTTT	CASSSPDTTNTEAFF
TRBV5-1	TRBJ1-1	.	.	TGCGCCAGCAGAGGTGTCAGCGGGGCGGGCACTGAAGCTTTCTTT	CASRGVSGAGTEAFF
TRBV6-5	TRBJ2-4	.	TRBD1	TGTGCCAGCACCCCCCAGGGGGAGAACATTCAGTACTTC	CASTPQGENIQYF
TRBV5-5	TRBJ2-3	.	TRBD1	TGTGCCAGCAGCTTCGCCAGGGGGCCGTTAGATACGCAGTATTTT	CASSFARGPLDTQYF
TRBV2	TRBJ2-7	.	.	TGTGCCAGCAGTCTTCGGAGTTCCTACGAGCAGTACTTC	CASSLRSSYEQYF
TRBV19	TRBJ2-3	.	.	TGTGCCAGTACCAAGGACAGTCTCACAGATACGCAGTATTTT	CASTKDSLTDTQYF
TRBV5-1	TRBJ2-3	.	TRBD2	TGCGCCAGCAAACCAAAAGGACTAGCGGGGGGGCAACGTGTTTCAGATACGCAGTATTTT	CASKPKGLAGGQRVSDTQYF
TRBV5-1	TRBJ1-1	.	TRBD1	TGCGCCAGCAGCTTGACAGGGGGTACTATTGAAGCTTTCTTT	CASSLTGGTIEAFF
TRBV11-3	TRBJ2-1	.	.	TGTGCCAGCAGCTTAGGTCCGGGGGGCGTTTACAATGAGCAGTTCTTC	CASSLGPGGVYNEQFF
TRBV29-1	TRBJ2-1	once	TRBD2	TGCAGCGTCCTCCGGACTAGCGGGGGGCATGAGCAGTTCTTC	CSVLRTSGGHEQFF
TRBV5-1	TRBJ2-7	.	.	TGCGCCAGCAGCTTGGACAGGAGCTACGAGCAGTACTTC	CASSLDRSYEQYF
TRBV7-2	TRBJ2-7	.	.	TGTGCCAGCAGTTCCTACTCCTACGAGCAGTACTTC	CASSSYSYEQYF
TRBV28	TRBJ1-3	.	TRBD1	TGTGCCAGCAGTTCGTATTACAGGGGGCCCGGAAACACCATATATTTT	CASSSYYRGPGNTIYF
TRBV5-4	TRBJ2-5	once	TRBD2	TGTGCCAGCAGCTTTTTCGTGGGGGGAGGGCAAGAGACCCAGTACTTC	CASSFFVGGGQETQYF
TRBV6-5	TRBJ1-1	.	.	TGTGCCAGCAGGGGGGCCTGGACTGAAGCTTTCTTT	CASRGAWTEAFF
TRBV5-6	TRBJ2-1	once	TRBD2	TGTGCCAGCAGCTCCCCAGGCGGACTAGCGAGATCAGGTGAGCAGTTCTTC	CASSSPGGLARSGEQFF
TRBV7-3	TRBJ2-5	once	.	TGTGCCAGCAGCCAGGTCGGAGGTCAAGAGACCCAGTACTTC	CASSQVGGQETQYF
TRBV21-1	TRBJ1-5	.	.	TGTGCCAGCAGCAACCCGGCCGCGGGGCCCAATCAGCCCCAGCATTTT	CASSNPAAGPNQPQHF
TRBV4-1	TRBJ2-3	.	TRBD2	TGCGCCAGCAGCCAAGATGAGGCAAGCGGGGCGGATACGCAGTATTTT	CASSQDEASGADTQYF
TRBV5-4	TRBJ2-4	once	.	TGTGCCAGCAGCTTTACGGGAGCCAAAAACATTCAGTACTTC	CASSFTGAKNIQYF
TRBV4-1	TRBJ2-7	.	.	TGCGCCAGCAGCCAAGAACCACTAGCATTCGAGCAGTACTTC	CASSQEPLAFEQYF
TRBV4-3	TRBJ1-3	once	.	TGCGCCAGCAGCCAATCAGTGCCCTCTGGAAACACCATATATTTT	CASSQSVPSGNTIYF
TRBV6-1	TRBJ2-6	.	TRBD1	TGTGCCAGCAGTGGACAGGGCTATGGATCTGGGGCCAACGTCCTGACTTTC	CASSGQGYGSGANVLTF
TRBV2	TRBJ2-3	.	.	TGTGCCAGCAGCTGGGAGAGCACAGATACGCAGTATTTT	CASSWESTDTQYF
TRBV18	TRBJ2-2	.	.	TGTGCCAGCTCACCGAATTTCGGTGGCGGGGAGCTGTTTTTT	CASSPNFGGGELFF
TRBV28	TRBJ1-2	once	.	TGTGCCAGCAGTTTTATCCGCCGAGGCAGGGGCCCATCCCCGGGGAATGGCTACACCTTC	CASSFIRRGRGPSPGNGYTF